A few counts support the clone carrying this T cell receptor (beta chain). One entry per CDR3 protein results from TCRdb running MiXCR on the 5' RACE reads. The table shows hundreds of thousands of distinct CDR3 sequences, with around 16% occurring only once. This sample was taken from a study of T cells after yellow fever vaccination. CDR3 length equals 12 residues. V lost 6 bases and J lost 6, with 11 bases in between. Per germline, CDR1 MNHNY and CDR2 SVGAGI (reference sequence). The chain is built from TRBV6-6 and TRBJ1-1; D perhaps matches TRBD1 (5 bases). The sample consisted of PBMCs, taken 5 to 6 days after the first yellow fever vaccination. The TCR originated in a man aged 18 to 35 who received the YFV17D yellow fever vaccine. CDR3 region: CASSGGGSEAFF. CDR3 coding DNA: TGTGCCAGCAGCGGGGGGGGTTCTGAAGCTTTCTTT.